One and the same sample provided the 12 T cell receptor beta chains below, sequenced in a study of cytomegalovirus exposure and HLA in healthy donors. Here immunoSEQ multiplex PCR was the method, and the copy in TCRdb shows in-frame clones only, minus some. The sample shows about 140,000 clones, 84% of them seen only once. Sequenced material: PBMCs. These receptors originate from a woman in her thirties in good health and CMV-seronegative.

The rearrangement uses TRBV19 and TRBJ1-2; 9 bases are a match to TRBD1. Unmatched junction bases numbered 5, after V lost 5 bases and J lost 4 bases. Germline V gives CDR1 LNHDA, CDR2 SQIVND (reference sequence). This CDR3 spans 14 amino acids. The CDR3 reads CASSFRDRAYGYTF. DNA of the CDR3: TGTGCCAGTAGTTTCCGGGACAGGGCCTATGGCTACACCTTC.

With respect to this clone: In the same sample, other DNA sequences code for this CDR3. J is TRBJ2-1 and V is TRBV9, with TRBD2 identical over 14 bases. Trimming cost V 0 bases and J 4 bases; bases outside gene matches: 3. The CDR3 has 17 residues. The germline V gene encodes CDR1 SGDLS and CDR2 YYNGEE. CDR3 loop: CASSVGTSGGSYNEQFF. In DNA, the CDR3 is TGTGCCAGCAGCGTAGGGACTAGCGGGGGGTCATACAATGAGCAGTTCTTC.

V usage is TRBV27 and J usage is TRBJ2-5; 9 positions agree with TRBD1. This CDR3 is 13 amino acids long. The V and J ends lost 5 bases and 7 bases, in that order; junction bases with no gene match: 5. CDR1 MNHEY and CDR2 SMNVEV come from the germline V gene (reference sequence). The chain's CDR3 is CASSRDRAGTQYF. CDR3 bases: TGTGCCAGCAGTAGGGACAGGGCGGGGACCCAGTACTTC.

The CDR3 bases are TGTGCCATCAGTGACGTCGTCCGGAGCTCCTACGAGCAGTACTTC. It yields the protein CAISDVVRSSYEQYF. The chain is built from TRBV10-3 and TRBJ2-7; D gene unclear. CDR1 ENHRY and CDR2 SYGVKD come from the germline V gene. This CDR3 spans 15 amino acids. The germline V and J ends were trimmed by 3 bases and 0 bases, with 12 bases remaining between them.

V gene TRBV7-9 combines with J gene TRBJ1-1; D not resolved. Trimming shortened V by 3 bases and J by 4 bases, and 12 bases separated the two germline ends. The CDR3 contains 14 residues. The germline V gene encodes CDR1 SEHNR and CDR2 FQNEAQ (reference sequence). The CDR3 DNA is TGTGCCAGCAGCTTTAGCTCAAAAGCCACTGAAGCTTTCTTT. Translating it yields CASSFSSKATEAFF.

This chain uses TRBV7-3 with TRBJ2-7; 7 bases map to TRBD1. This CDR3 spans 13 amino acids. Germline values: CDR1 SGHTA, CDR2 FQGTGA. V was pared by 5 bases and J by 2 bases, with 3 bases of the junction left unmatched. The chain's CDR3 is CASSMGQPYEQYF. CDR3 bases: TGTGCCAGCAGCATGGGACAGCCCTACGAGCAGTACTTC.

V and J are TRBV18 and TRBJ2-7, with D maybe TRBD1 (6 bases). CDR1 and CDR2 from the germline V gene are KGHSH and LQKENI. The CDR3 runs 13 residues. V gave up 3 bases and J gave up 3 bases, with 9 bases separating them. In nucleotides, the CDR3 is TGTGCCAGCTCACCTTGGGACAACTACGAGCAGTACTTC. Amino acid sequence: CASSPWDNYEQYF.

This clone was detected a few times. The V gene is TRBV4-1, the J gene TRBJ2-2; TRBD2 agrees at 9 bases. J was trimmed by 5 bases and V by 4 bases; bases with no gene match: 14. Germline loops: CDR1 MGHRA, CDR2 YSYEKL. CDR3 length: 18 amino acids. CDR3 protein: CASSRGGSGGRGTGELFF. For the CDR3, the DNA is TGCGCCAGCAGCCGGGGAGGTAGCGGGGGCCGGGGGACCGGGGAGCTGTTTTTT.

The CDR3 sequence is CASSEGRGNEAFF. As DNA, the CDR3 is TGTGCCAGCAGTGAAGGCAGGGGGAATGAAGCTTTCTTT. The genes are TRBV2 and TRBJ1-1; 7 nucleotides agree with TRBD1. The V gene's germline CDR1 is SNHLY and CDR2 FYNNEI. CDR3 size: 13 residues. V was pared by 1 base and J by 7 bases, with 3 bases of the junction left unmatched.

The J gene is TRBJ1-3, the V gene TRBV4-1, with D unresolved. Trimming stripped 5 bases from V and 3 bases from J, with 8 bases between. This CDR3 contains 13 residues. CDR1 and CDR2 from the germline V gene are MGHRA and YSYEKL. CDR3 in DNA: TGCGCCAGCAGCGCAGGAGGTGGAAACACCATATATTTT. As protein: CASSAGGGNTIYF.

This chain joins TRBV20-1 and TRBJ1-4; D not resolved. The ends were cut back, 5 bases at V and 7 bases at J, with 8 bases in the middle. The germline gives CDR1 DFQATT, CDR2 SNEGSKA (reference sequence). The CDR3 has 11 amino acids. CDR3 amino acids: CSASPGEKLFF. CDR3 nucleotides: TGCAGTGCTTCCCCGGGTGAAAAACTGTTTTTT.

The chain's CDR3 is CAITGTTNTGELFF. The CDR3 DNA is TGTGCCATTACCGGGACAACGAACACCGGGGAGCTGTTTTTT. This sequence joins TRBV7-9 and TRBJ2-2; tentative D call: TRBD1 (6 bases). V lost 10 bases and J 0 bases, leaving 12 bases between the germline ends. This CDR3 is built from 14 residues. Germline CDR1 is SEHNR and CDR2 is FQNEAQ (reference sequence).